The 20 T cell receptor beta chains presented below share a single source sample, sequenced in a study of neurological immune-mediated disorders. TCRdb re-analysed the 5' RACE reads in MiXCR, keeping a single row per CDR3 protein. This table has 35,000 to 45,000 distinct CDR3 sequences, roughly 3.1% appearing once. The time point here: longitudinal time-point 1 (baseline). Sequencing was performed on PBMCs. The receptor source for this set is a woman between 55 and 75 years old with multiple sclerosis.

The rearrangement links TRBV12-3 or TRBV12-4 to TRBJ2-3, with unresolved D. The V gene lost 6 bases and the J gene lost 5 bases, with 15 bases spanning the gap. The CDR3 runs to 14 residues. CDR3 in amino acids: CASSYLVEQDTQYF. The CDR3 region has the DNA TGTGCCAGCAGCTATTTGGTGGAGCAAGATACGCAGTATTTT.

This chain links TRBV3-1 with TRBJ1-3; 7 positions agree with TRBD1. V was pared by 6 bases and J by 9 bases, with 8 bases of the junction left unmatched. This CDR3 region has 13 residues. Per the germline V gene, CDR1 is LGHDT and CDR2 is YNNKEL (reference sequence). The CDR3 region has the DNA TGTGCCAGCAGACCTCCGACAGGGTCCACCATATATTTT. Its protein product is CASRPPTGSTIYF.

The sample holds many counts of this clonotype. The V call is TRBV5-8, the J call TRBJ1-4; D uncertain. CDR1 is SGHTS, CDR2 YDEGEE, per germline. The CDR3 totals 14 residues. V lost 2 bases and J 8 bases, leaving 13 bases between the germline ends. The CDR3 region has the DNA TGTGCCAGCAGCTTCGGGGAGGCGCGGGAAAAACTGTTTTTT. Protein product: CASSFGEAREKLFF.

This clonotype was counted at least ten times. This sequence joins TRBV5-1 and TRBJ2-3; 13 bases fit TRBD2. The CDR3 covers 17 residues. The J segment lost 4 bases and the V segment lost 3 bases, leaving 8 bases of the junction unmatched. CDR1 is SGHRS, CDR2 YFSETQ, per germline. CDR3 loop: CASSSARTSGGADTQYF. CDR3 in DNA: TGCGCCAGCAGCTCCGCGCGGACTAGCGGGGGCGCAGATACGCAGTATTTT.

This clonotype has a count of ten or more. This chain joins TRBV24-1 and TRBJ2-4; D is ambiguous. The V end was cut by 4 bases, the J end by 4 bases, with 19 bases between. CDR1 and CDR2 from the germline V gene are KGHDR and SFDVKD. CDR3 size: 17 residues. In DNA, the CDR3 is TGTGCCACCAGTGACATTTTGCGGAACGGAGTTAAAAACATTCAGTACTTC. It yields the protein CATSDILRNGVKNIQYF.

The sample holds many counts of this clonotype. The chain joins TRBV20-1 to TRBJ2-1; 8 nucleotides line up with TRBD1. Losses at the gene ends were 8 bases for V and 4 bases for J; bases not matched to a gene: 10. The CDR3 consists of 14 residues. Germline V gene sequence: CDR1 DFQATT, CDR2 SNEGSKA (reference sequence). The CDR3 coding sequence is TGCAGTACCCCCCAGGGACAGGCTTACAATGAGCAGTTCTTC. Protein sequence: CSTPQGQAYNEQFF.

This clonotype was seen ten or more times. V and J are TRBV6-5 and TRBJ2-1; 11 bases fit TRBD2. Losses at the gene ends were 7 bases for V and 5 bases for J; bases not matched to a gene: 7. The CDR3 loop spans 15 amino acids. Germline lookup yields CDR1 MNHEY and CDR2 SVGAGI. CDR3 nucleotide sequence: TGTGCCAGCAATAAACTAGCGGGGGAGAACAATGAGCAGTTCTTC. Translating it yields CASNKLAGENNEQFF.

This clonotype was seen many times. This chain links TRBV5-1 with TRBJ1-2; perhaps TRBD1 as D (5 bases). Germline assignment: CDR1 SGHRS and CDR2 YFSETQ. The CDR3 has 15 residues. Trimming shortened V by 3 bases and J by 5 bases, and 17 bases separated the two germline ends. CDR3 protein: CASSSDFGTQYGYTF. The CDR3 region has the DNA TGCGCCAGCAGCTCAGACTTCGGGACCCAATATGGCTACACCTTC.

This clonotype was recorded many times. The chain has TRBV18 and TRBJ2-2; possibly TRBD1 for D (5 bases). There are 14 residues in the CDR3. V was shortened by 1 base and J by 3 bases, with 6 bases between the two germline ends. CDR1 and CDR2 from the germline V gene are KGHSH and LQKENI. CDR3 loop: CASSPRQYTGELFF. In DNA, the CDR3 is TGTGCCAGCTCACCACGACAGTACACCGGGGAGCTGTTTTTT.

This clonotype has a count of ten or more. The V gene is TRBV6-4, the J gene TRBJ2-1; 12 positions match TRBD1. The V gene end was trimmed by 5 bases and the J gene end by 6 bases; junction bases not matched to a gene: 5. Germline CDR1 MRHNA, CDR2 SNTAGT. The CDR3 loop spans 15 amino acids. In nucleotides, the CDR3 is TGTGCCAGCAGTCCGGGACAGGGGGCGGCCAATGAGCAGTTCTTC. It translates to CASSPGQGAANEQFF.

Many counts were recorded for this clonotype. The chain recombines TRBV6-6 with TRBJ1-1; 10 bases map to TRBD1. The CDR3 consists of 14 residues. Looked up from germline, CDR1 is MNHNY and CDR2 is SVGAGI (reference sequence). The junction had 10 bases not matched to a gene; V was cut back by 8 bases and J by 7 bases. The CDR3 DNA reads as TGTGCCAGCTCTTTCGGGACAGGGGAGGATGAAGCTTTCTTT. It encodes CASSFGTGEDEAFF.

This clonotype showed up many times. V usage is TRBV12-3 or TRBV12-4 and J usage is TRBJ2-5, with 11 bases lining up with TRBD2. V lost 3 bases and J lost 8; bases outside the gene matches: 14. The CDR3 sequence is 17 residues long. Here the CDR3 DNA reads TGTGCCAGCAGTTTTATAGCGGGGGGGTCCCGGCGGACCACCCAGTACTTC. This codes for CASSFIAGGSRRTTQYF.

Concerning this clonotype: Since a much larger clone is just one base distant, this may be a read error. CDR3 sequence (DNA): TGTGACACCCTTTGGGGCCGGACTGAAGCTTTCTTT. Translated, it gives CDTLWGRTEAFF. The chain recombines TRBV5-8 with TRBJ1-1; D might be TRBD1 (5 bases). The CDR3 is 12 residues long. CDR1 and CDR2 (germline): SGHTS, YDEGEE.

This clonotype was found many times. This chain connects TRBV6-5 to TRBJ1-5; tentative D call: TRBD1 (6 bases). CDR1 and CDR2 (germline): MNHEY, SVGAGI. V was cut by 8 bases and J by 6 bases, with 20 bases left in between. CDR3 length equals 15 residues. The CDR3 DNA reads as TGTGCCAGCTCAGCCGAACAGGGATTTCTTCAGCCCCAGCATTTT. Translation: CASSAEQGFLQPQHF.

This clonotype showed up many times. The genes are TRBV6-5 and TRBJ1-2; D is undetermined. Trimming pared 2 bases from V and 1 base from J, leaving 8 bases between. This CDR3 spans 14 amino acids. From germline, CDR1 is MNHEY and CDR2 SVGAGI. CDR3 DNA: TGTGCCAGCAGTTACGATCCAAATAACTATGGCTACACCTTC. Its translation: CASSYDPNNYGYTF.

This clonotype was picked up many times. The rearrangement links TRBV7-2 to TRBJ2-1, with 11 bases fitting TRBD2. Germline trimming cut 5 bases from V and 5 bases from J; bases unmatched to any gene: 5. The CDR3 is 15 amino acids. Germline V lookup: CDR1 SGHTA, CDR2 FQGNSA. The CDR3 loop reads CASSSSGGADNEQFF. DNA of the CDR3: TGTGCCAGCAGCAGTAGCGGGGGGGCGGACAATGAGCAGTTCTTC.

This clonotype was counted at least ten times. This chain links TRBV5-1 with TRBJ1-1; 7 bases map to TRBD1. Germline values: CDR1 SGHRS, CDR2 YFSETQ. The CDR3 has 13 residues. Unmatched junction bases numbered 4, after V lost 5 bases and J lost 3 bases. The CDR3 nucleotides are TGCGCCAGCAGACCCACAGGGGACACTGAAGCTTTCTTT. Translated: CASRPTGDTEAFF.

This clonotype showed up many times. This chain connects TRBV6-5 to TRBJ2-2; the D gene is possibly TRBD1 (6 bases). CDR3 length: 15 residues. Trimming stripped 4 bases from V and 1 base from J, with 10 bases between. Looked up from germline, CDR1 is MNHEY and CDR2 is SVGAGI. The CDR3 loop reads CASSSQGGNTGELFF. The DNA of the CDR3 is TGTGCCAGCAGTTCCCAAGGGGGGAACACCGGGGAGCTGTTTTTT.

Within the sample, this clonotype is medium-sized. V is TRBV3-1 and J is TRBJ2-7, with 13 bases identical to TRBD2. The length of the CDR3 is 17 residues. Germline V gives CDR1 LGHDT, CDR2 YNNKEL (reference sequence). Trimming took 1 base from V and 0 from J; bases not matched to a gene: 3. In DNA, the CDR3 is TGTGCCAGCAGCCAAGGGACTAGCGGGGGAAGCTCCTACGAGCAGTACTTC. The encoded protein is CASSQGTSGGSSYEQYF.

This clonotype was picked up a small number of times. J is TRBJ1-5 and V is TRBV10-2; D call uncertain. This CDR3 is built from 12 residues. Looked up from germline, CDR1 is WSHSY and CDR2 is SAAADI. V lost 7 bases, J lost 2 bases, and 6 bases lay in between. The CDR3 is CASTQGNQPQHF. The CDR3 nucleotides are TGCGCCAGCACCCAGGGCAATCAGCCCCAGCATTTT.